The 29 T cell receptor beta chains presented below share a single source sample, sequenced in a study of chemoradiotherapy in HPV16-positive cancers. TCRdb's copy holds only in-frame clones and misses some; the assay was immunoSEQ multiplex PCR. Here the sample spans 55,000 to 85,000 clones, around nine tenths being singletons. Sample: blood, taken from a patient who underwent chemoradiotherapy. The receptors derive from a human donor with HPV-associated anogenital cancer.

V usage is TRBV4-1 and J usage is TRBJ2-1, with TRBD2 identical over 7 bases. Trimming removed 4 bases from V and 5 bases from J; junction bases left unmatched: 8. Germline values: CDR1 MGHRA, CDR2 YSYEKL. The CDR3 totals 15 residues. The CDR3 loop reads CASSLAPAGHNEQFF. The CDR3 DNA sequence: TGCGCCAGCAGCCTTGCCCCAGCGGGACACAATGAGCAGTTCTTC.

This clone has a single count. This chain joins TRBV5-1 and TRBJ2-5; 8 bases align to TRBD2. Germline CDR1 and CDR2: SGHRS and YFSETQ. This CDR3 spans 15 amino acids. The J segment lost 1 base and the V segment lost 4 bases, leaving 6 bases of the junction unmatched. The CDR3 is CASSRLSGTQETQYF. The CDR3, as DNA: TGCGCCAGCAGCCGCCTTAGCGGGACCCAAGAGACCCAGTACTTC.

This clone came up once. DNA of the CDR3: TGCGCCAGCAGTGAGCGCGGGACAGAGCAGTACTTC. This encodes CASSERGTEQYF. The V gene is TRBV10-1, the J gene TRBJ2-7, with D perhaps being TRBD1 or TRBD2 (6 bases each). Trimming removed 2 bases at V and 7 bases at J, with 9 bases between. Germline CDR1 reads WNHNN; CDR2 reads SYGVQD (reference sequence). This CDR3 spans 12 amino acids.

DNA of the CDR3: TGTGCCAGCAGTTACAGGGCGGGAGGGTCGGAGACCCAGTACTTC. Protein sequence: CASSYRAGGSETQYF. V usage is TRBV6-5 and J usage is TRBJ2-5; 9 bases match TRBD2. Per germline, CDR1 MNHEY and CDR2 SVGAGI. Trimming at V came to 2 bases and at J to 5 bases, leaving 6 bases not matched to a gene. The CDR3 contains 15 residues.

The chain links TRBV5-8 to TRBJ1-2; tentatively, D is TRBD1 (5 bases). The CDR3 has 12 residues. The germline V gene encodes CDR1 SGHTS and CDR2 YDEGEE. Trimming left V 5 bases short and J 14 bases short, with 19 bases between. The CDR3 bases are TGTGCCAGCAGTACCACCGGGGGACGGTTAACCTTC. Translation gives CASSTTGGRLTF.

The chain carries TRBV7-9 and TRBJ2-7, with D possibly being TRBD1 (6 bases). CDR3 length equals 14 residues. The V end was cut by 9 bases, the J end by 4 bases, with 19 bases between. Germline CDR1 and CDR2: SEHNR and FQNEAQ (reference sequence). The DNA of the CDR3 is TGTGCCAGTGAGGGGGTGGGGATTTCTTACGAGCAGTACTTC. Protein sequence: CASEGVGISYEQYF.

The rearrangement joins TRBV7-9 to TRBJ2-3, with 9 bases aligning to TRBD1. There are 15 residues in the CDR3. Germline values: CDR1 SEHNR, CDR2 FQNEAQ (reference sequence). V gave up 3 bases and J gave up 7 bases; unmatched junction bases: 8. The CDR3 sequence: CASSLTTGGGNTQYF. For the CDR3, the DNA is TGTGCCAGCAGCTTGACCACAGGGGGCGGAAATACGCAGTATTTT.

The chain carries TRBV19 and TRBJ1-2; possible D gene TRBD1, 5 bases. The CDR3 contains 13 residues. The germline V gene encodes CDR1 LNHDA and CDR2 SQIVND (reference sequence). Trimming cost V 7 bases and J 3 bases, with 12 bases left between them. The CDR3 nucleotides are TGTGCCAGTACCAAATGGGGGGACTATGGCTACACCTTC. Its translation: CASTKWGDYGYTF.

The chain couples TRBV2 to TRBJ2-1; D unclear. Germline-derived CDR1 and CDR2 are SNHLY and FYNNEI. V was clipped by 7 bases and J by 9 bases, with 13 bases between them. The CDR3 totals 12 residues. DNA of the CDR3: TGTGCCAGCACGGTCGGGTTAGGTGAGCAGTTCTTC. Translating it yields CASTVGLGEQFF.

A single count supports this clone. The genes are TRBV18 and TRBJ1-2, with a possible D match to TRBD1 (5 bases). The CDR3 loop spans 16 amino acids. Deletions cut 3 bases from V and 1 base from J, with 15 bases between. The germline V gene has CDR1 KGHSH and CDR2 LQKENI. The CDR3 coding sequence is TGTGCCAGCTCACCGGGACTTTGGGGGGATAACTATGGCTACACCTTC. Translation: CASSPGLWGDNYGYTF. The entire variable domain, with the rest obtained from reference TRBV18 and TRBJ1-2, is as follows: NAGVMQNPRHLVRRRGQEARLRCSPMKGHSHVYWYRQLPEEGLKFMVYLQKENIIDESGMPKERFSAEFPKEGPSILRIQQVVRGDSAAYFCASSPGLWGDNYGYTFGSGTRLTVV.

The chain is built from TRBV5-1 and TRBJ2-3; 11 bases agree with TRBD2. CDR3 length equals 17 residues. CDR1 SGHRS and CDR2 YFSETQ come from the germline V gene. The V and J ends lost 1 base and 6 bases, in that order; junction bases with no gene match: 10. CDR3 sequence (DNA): TGCGCCAGCAGCTTGACTGTAGCGGGAGGGCCAGAGGATACGCAGTATTTT. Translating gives CASSLTVAGGPEDTQYF.

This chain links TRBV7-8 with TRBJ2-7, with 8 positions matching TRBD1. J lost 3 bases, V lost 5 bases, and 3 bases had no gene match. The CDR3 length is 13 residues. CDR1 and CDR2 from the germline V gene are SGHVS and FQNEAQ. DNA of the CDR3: TGTGCCAGCAGCCCAGGGACAGGCTACGAGCAGTACTTC. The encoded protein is CASSPGTGYEQYF. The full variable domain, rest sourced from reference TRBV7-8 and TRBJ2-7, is GAGVSQSPRYKVAKRGQDVALRCDPISGHVSLFWYQQALGQGPEFLTYFQNEAQLDKSGLPSDRFFAERPEGSVSTLKIQRTQQEDSAVYLCASSPGTGYEQYFGPGTRLTVT.

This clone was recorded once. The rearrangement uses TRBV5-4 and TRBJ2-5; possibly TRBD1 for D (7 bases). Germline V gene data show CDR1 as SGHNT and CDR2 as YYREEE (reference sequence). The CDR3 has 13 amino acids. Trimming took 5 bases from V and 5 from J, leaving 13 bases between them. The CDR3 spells CASSLQGRETQYF. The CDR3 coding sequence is TGTGCCAGCAGTCTACAGGGGAGGGAGACCCAGTACTTC.

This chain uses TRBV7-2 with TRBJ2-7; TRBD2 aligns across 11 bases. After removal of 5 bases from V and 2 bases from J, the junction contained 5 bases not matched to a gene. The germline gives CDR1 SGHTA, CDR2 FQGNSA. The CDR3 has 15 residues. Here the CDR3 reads CASSQRLAGTYEQYF. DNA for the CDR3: TGTGCCAGCAGCCAGAGACTAGCGGGAACCTACGAGCAGTACTTC.

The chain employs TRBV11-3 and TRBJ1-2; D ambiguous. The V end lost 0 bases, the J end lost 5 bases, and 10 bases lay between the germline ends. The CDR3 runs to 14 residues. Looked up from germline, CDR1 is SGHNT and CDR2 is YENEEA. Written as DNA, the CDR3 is TGTGCCAGCAGCTTAGACATAATTGGTTATGGCTACACCTTC. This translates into CASSLDIIGYGYTF.

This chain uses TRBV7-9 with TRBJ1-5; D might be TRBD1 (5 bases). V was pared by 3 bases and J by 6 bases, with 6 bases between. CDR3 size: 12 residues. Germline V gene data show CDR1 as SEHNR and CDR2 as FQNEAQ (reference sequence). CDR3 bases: TGTGCCAGCAGCTTGCAGGGTCAGCCCCAGCATTTT. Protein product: CASSLQGQPQHF.

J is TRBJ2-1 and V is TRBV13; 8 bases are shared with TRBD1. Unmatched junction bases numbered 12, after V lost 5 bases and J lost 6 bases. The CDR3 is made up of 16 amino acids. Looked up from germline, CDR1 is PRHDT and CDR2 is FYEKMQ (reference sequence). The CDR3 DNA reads TGTGCCAGCAGCCGGGAGTTGGGGACAGGTCCCAATGAGCAGTTCTTC. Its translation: CASSRELGTGPNEQFF. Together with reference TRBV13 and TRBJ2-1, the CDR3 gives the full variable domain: AAGVIQSPRHLIKEKRETATLKCYPIPRHDTVYWYQQGPGQDPQFLISFYEKMQSDKGSIPDRFSAQQFSDYHSELNMSSLELGDSALYFCASSRELGTGPNEQFFGPGTRLTVL.

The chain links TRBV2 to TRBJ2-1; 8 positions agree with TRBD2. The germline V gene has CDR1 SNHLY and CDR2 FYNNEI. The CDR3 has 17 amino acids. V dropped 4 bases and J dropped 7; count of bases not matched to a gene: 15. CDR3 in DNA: TGTGCCAGCAGTGGTTCCCGGGGGGGACGGACTATAAATGAGCAGTTCTTC. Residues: CASSGSRGGRTINEQFF.

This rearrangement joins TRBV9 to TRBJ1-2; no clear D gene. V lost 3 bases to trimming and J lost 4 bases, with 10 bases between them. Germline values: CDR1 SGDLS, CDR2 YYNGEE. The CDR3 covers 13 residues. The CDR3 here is CASSESQFYGYTF. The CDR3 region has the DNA TGTGCCAGCAGCGAATCTCAATTCTATGGCTACACCTTC.

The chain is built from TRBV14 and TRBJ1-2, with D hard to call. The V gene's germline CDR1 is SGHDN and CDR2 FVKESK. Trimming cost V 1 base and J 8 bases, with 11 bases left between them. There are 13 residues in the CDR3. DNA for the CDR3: TGTGCCAGCAGCCAAGTCGAAGGGATGGGCTACACCTTC. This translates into CASSQVEGMGYTF.

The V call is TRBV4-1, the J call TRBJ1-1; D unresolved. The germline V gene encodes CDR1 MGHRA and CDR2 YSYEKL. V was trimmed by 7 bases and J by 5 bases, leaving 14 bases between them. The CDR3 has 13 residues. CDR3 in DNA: TGCGCCAGCACCCTCCTGCCGGGGACTGAAGCTTTCTTT. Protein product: CASTLLPGTEAFF.

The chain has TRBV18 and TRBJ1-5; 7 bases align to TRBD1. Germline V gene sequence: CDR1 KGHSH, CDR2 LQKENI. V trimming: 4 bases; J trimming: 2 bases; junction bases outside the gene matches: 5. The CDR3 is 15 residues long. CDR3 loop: CASSHQDRRNQPQHF. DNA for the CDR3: TGTGCCAGCTCACACCAGGACAGGCGCAATCAGCCCCAGCATTTT.

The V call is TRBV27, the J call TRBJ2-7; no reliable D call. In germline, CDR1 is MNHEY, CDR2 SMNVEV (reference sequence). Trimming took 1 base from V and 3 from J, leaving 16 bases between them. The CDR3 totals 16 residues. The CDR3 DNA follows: TGTGCCAGCAGTTTATTGTCAGGCCTTGACATCTACGAGCAGTACTTC. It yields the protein CASSLLSGLDIYEQYF.

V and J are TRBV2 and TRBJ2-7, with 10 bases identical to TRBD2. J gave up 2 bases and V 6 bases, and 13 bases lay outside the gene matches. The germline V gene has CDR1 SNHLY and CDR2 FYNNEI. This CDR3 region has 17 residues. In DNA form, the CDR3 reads TGTGCCAGCAGCGCGGGGCTAGCGGGAGTGCGGGCCTACGAGCAGTACTTC. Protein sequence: CASSAGLAGVRAYEQYF.

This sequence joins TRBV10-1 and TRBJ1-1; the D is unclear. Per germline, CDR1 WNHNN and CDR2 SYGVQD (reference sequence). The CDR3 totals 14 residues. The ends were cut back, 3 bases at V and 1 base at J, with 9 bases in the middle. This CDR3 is CASSDGNSNTEAFF. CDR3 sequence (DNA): TGCGCCAGCAGTGACGGCAATTCGAACACTGAAGCTTTCTTT.

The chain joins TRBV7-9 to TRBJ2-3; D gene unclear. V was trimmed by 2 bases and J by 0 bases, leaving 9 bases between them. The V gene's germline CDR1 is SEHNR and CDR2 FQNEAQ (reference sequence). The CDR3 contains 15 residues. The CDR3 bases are TGTGCCAGCAGCTTACAGTTAGTTAGCACAGATACGCAGTATTTT. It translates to CASSLQLVSTDTQYF.

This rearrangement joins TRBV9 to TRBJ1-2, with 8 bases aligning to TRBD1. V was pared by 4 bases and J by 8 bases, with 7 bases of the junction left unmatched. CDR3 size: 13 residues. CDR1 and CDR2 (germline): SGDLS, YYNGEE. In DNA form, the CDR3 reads TGTGCCAGCAGCCTACAGGGGGTCGAGGGCTACACCTTC. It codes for CASSLQGVEGYTF.

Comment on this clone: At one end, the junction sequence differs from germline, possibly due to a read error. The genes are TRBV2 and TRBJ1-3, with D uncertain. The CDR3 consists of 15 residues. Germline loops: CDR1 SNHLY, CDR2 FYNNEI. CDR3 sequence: CASSQEGRSGNAIYF. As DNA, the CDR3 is TGTGCCAGCAGTCAGGAAGGACGGTCTGGAAACGCCATATATTTT.

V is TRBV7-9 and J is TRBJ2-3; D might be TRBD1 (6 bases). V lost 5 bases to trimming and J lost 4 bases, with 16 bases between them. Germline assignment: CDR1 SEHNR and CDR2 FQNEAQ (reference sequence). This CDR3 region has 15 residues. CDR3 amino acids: CASSPGGGSADTQYF. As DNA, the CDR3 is TGTGCCAGCAGCCCTGGGGGCGGTAGCGCAGATACGCAGTATTTT.